The rows below give T cell receptor beta chains drawn from one sample of a study of low-dose radiotherapy and immunotherapy resistance in tumors. MiXCR, run by TCRdb on the reads, gives a single entry per CDR3 protein. The data contain fewer than 60,000 distinct CDR3 sequences, 12% of them singletons. Sequenced material: PBMCs, taken before treatment. These receptors originate from a female donor with ovarian cancer. CDR3s include the opening cysteine and the closing phenylalanine or tryptophan. The order of the fields is clone size, V gene, D gene, J gene, CDR3 protein, CDR3 DNA. A D gene is named only where the DNA matches it firmly. Only part of the rows carry a size: once, few, many, or a class if the clone is expanded.

many	TRBV6-5	TRBD1	TRBJ2-7	CASSPDRVYEQYF	TGTGCCAGCAGCCCCGACAGGGTATACGAGCAGTACTTC
.	TRBV5-1	.	TRBJ1-3	CASSLGGGQLSGNTIYF	TGCGCCAGCAGCTTGGGCGGTGGACAGCTCTCTGGAAACACCATATATTTT
many	TRBV20-1	.	TRBJ2-3	CSALGTPAQYF	TGCAGTGCCTTGGGGACCCCTGCGCAGTATTTT
few	TRBV5-1	.	TRBJ2-1	CASSLGAKGIAYNEQFF	TGCGCCAGCAGCTTGGGAGCAAAGGGAATTGCCTACAATGAGCAGTTCTTC
.	TRBV12-3/TRBV12-4	.	TRBJ2-5	CASSLRGDEGTQYF	TGTGCCAGCAGTTTACGAGGGGATGAAGGGACCCAGTACTTC
few	TRBV15	TRBD2	TRBJ2-1	CATSEGSGHRQFF	TGTGCCACCAGCGAGGGTAGCGGGCATCGGCAGTTCTTC
many	TRBV6-2/TRBV6-3	TRBD2	TRBJ2-3	CASSSGLAGETDTQYF	TGTGCCAGCAGCTCCGGACTAGCGGGAGAAACGGATACGCAGTATTTT
.	TRBV29-1	TRBD1	TRBJ1-5	CSVDLGQGRPQHF	TGCAGCGTTGACCTAGGACAGGGTCGGCCCCAGCATTTT
.	TRBV5-1	.	TRBJ1-4	CASSLEGGGGLFF	TGCGCCAGCAGCTTGGAAGGGGGAGGTGGACTGTTTTTT
medium-sized	TRBV24-1	.	TRBJ2-1	CATSDLYEQFF	TGTGCCACCAGTGACCTCTATGAGCAGTTCTTC